This T cell receptor (beta chain) was identified in a study of T cell responses to AZD1222 COVID-19 vaccine. Study as a whole: Second-dose intervals of approximately 4 or approximately 12 weeks were pooled.

Generated by immunoSEQ multiplex PCR, the TCRdb table keeps only in-frame clones and is missing some. The sample consists of some 64,000 clones, 76% of them appearing once. The study's findings and limits: Spike-specific TCRs gained breadth and depth after people received two AZD1222 doses. Sampling captured repertoires only after the peak T cell response.

In its sample, this clone was seen a few times. Antigen specificity is unknown. Additional DNA sequences in this sample encode the identical CDR3. Sequencing was performed on peripheral blood, taken on day 0 of AZD1222 vaccination. This sequence originates from an adult in good health.

In DNA, the CDR3 is TGTGCCAGCAGCGTAAGTAACAGGAACACTGAAGCTTTCTTT. Translating gives CASSVSNRNTEAFF. The chain carries TRBV9 and TRBJ1-1, with D unclear. Germline-derived CDR1 and CDR2 are SGDLS and YYNGEE. This CDR3 has 14 residues. V was clipped by 1 base and J by 1 base, with 8 bases between them.